These 9 T cell receptor beta chains share one sample of origin, sequenced in a study of CD8+ T cells in alopecia areata. Sequencing used cDNA as its template, made by extracting RNA and reverse transcribing it. Clones were sequenced by immunoSEQ multiplex PCR, and TCRdb holds only the in-frame ones, with some missing. The sample records about 150,000 clones, approximately 50% being singletons. The sequenced sample consisted of CD4+ T cells sorted from blood. The origin of the receptors is a human donor with alopecia areata.

This chain links TRBV5-1 with TRBJ1-2, with TRBD1 identical over 9 bases. J gave up 9 bases and V 3 bases, and 12 bases lay outside the gene matches. The CDR3 has 15 residues. The V gene's germline CDR1 is SGHRS and CDR2 YFSETQ. CDR3 sequence: CASSSYGTGSVRYTF. CDR3 DNA sequence: TGCGCCAGCAGCTCCTACGGGACAGGGAGTGTACGCTACACCTTC.

Points on this clone: The same CDR3 arises from other DNA sequences in this sample as well. This chain connects TRBV4-2 to TRBJ2-1; D not certain. Looked up from germline, CDR1 is LGHNA and CDR2 is YNFKEQ. V gave up 0 bases and J gave up 9 bases, with 3 bases separating them. This CDR3 region has 11 residues. CDR3 sequence reads: CASSQDAEQFF. DNA of the CDR3: TGTGCCAGCAGCCAAGACGCTGAGCAGTTCTTC.

V usage is TRBV27 and J usage is TRBJ2-1; TRBD2 matches at 12 bases. Germline CDR1 reads MNHEY; CDR2 reads SMNVEV (reference sequence). The ends lost 6 bases at V and 3 bases at J; junction bases unmatched: 12. This CDR3 has 18 amino acids. The CDR3, as DNA: TGTGCCAGCAGCCCGGGACTAGCGGGCCGCAGTCGCTACAATGAGCAGTTCTTC. It encodes CASSPGLAGRSRYNEQFF.

This clone was seen just once. The rearrangement links TRBV29-1 to TRBJ2-2, with 7 nucleotides matching TRBD2. J was trimmed by 6 bases and V by 4 bases; bases with no gene match: 11. This CDR3 has 15 residues. CDR1 and CDR2 from the germline V gene are SQVTM and ANQGSEA. The CDR3 region is CSVVGTTVSAGELFF. The CDR3 bases are TGCAGCGTTGTAGGGACTACAGTTTCGGCCGGGGAGCTGTTTTTT.

The V gene is TRBV4-1, the J gene TRBJ2-1, with D unclear. The V end was cut by 0 bases, the J end by 6 bases, with 12 bases between. This CDR3 has 15 amino acids. The germline gives CDR1 MGHRA, CDR2 YSYEKL. The CDR3 nucleotides are TGCGCCAGCAGCCAAGACCGAGCAGCGCTCAATGAGCAGTTCTTC. Protein sequence: CASSQDRAALNEQFF.

This clone was recorded only once. V usage is TRBV28 and J usage is TRBJ2-1, with D unresolved. With 3 bases removed from V and 5 bases from J, the gap between germline ends came to 14 bases. Germline CDR1 is MDHEN and CDR2 is SYDVKM. The length of the CDR3 is 15 residues. Here the CDR3 DNA reads TGTGCCAGCAGTTTTACCTTAGCATTAGACAATGAGCAGTTCTTC. It specifies CASSFTLALDNEQFF.

This clone appeared a single time. This chain joins TRBV4-1 and TRBJ2-3; possibly TRBD2 for D (6 bases). In germline, CDR1 is MGHRA, CDR2 YSYEKL. Trimming removed 1 base from V and 4 bases from J, with 9 bases in between. This CDR3 spans 14 amino acids. The CDR3 DNA reads as TGCGCCAGCAGCCAAGTATTAGCGGCAGATACGCAGTATTTT. It encodes CASSQVLAADTQYF.

This chain links TRBV30 with TRBJ1-2; D unclear. The CDR3 length is 11 residues. Germline lookup yields CDR1 GTSNPN and CDR2 SVGIG (reference sequence). V was shortened by 5 bases and J by 1 base, with 5 bases between the two germline ends. The CDR3 loop reads CAWWLNYGYTF. The CDR3 DNA sequence: TGTGCCTGGTGGCTTAACTATGGCTACACCTTC.

This chain links TRBV7-2 with TRBJ1-1; D may be TRBD1 (5 bases). Germline-derived CDR1 and CDR2 are SGHTA and FQGNSA. The CDR3 loop spans 16 amino acids. The ends were cut back, 4 bases at V and 0 bases at J, with 15 bases in the middle. The DNA for the CDR3 is TGTGCCAGCAGCTCGGAGGGACGGGGGATGAACACTGAAGCTTTCTTT. Encoded protein: CASSSEGRGMNTEAFF.